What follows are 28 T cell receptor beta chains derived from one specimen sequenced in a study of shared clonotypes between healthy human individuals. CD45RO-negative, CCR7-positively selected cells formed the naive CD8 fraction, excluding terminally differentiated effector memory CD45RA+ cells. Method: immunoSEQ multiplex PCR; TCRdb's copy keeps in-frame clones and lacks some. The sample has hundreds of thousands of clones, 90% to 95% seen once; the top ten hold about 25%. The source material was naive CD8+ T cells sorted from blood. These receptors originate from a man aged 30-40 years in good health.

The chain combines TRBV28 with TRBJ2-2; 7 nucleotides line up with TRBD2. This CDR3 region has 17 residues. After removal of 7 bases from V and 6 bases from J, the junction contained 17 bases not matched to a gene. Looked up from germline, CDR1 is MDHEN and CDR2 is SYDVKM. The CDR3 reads CASTPDNGRKRPGELFF. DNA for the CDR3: TGTGCCAGCACCCCGGACAACGGGAGGAAAAGACCCGGGGAGCTGTTTTTT.

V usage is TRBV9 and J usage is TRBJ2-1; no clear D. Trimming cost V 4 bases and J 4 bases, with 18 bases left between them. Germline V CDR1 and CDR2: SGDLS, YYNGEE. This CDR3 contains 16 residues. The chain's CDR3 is CASSLNPARLYNEQFF. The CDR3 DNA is TGTGCCAGCAGCTTAAACCCGGCCCGCCTTTACAATGAGCAGTTCTTC.

The CDR3 DNA is TGTGCCAGCAGCCAAGATTACAATCAGCCCCAGCATTTT. Protein: CASSQDYNQPQHF. This rearrangement joins TRBV4-2 to TRBJ1-5, with D uncertain. The CDR3 sequence is 13 residues long. Germline V CDR1 and CDR2: LGHNA, YNFKEQ. V lost 0 bases, J lost 3 bases, and 3 bases lay in between.

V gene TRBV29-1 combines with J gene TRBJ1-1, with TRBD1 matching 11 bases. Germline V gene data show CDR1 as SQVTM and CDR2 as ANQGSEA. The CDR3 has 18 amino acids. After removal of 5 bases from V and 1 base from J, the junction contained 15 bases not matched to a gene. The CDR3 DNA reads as TGCAGCGTTAAAATCTCTGCCGGGACAGGGGGTTCGAACACTGAAGCTTTCTTT. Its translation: CSVKISAGTGGSNTEAFF.

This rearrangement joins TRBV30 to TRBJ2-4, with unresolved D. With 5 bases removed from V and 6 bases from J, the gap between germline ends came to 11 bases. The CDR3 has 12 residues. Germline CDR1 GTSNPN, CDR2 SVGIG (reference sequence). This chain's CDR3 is CAWSIGGNIQYF. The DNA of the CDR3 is TGTGCCTGGTCAATAGGTGGAAACATTCAGTACTTC.

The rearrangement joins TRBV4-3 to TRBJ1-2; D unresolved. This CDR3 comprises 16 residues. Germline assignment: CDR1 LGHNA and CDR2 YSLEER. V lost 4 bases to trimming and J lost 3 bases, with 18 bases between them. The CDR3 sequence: CASSPVPVRAHYGYTF. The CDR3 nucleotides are TGCGCCAGCAGCCCGGTACCCGTGAGGGCCCACTATGGCTACACCTTC.

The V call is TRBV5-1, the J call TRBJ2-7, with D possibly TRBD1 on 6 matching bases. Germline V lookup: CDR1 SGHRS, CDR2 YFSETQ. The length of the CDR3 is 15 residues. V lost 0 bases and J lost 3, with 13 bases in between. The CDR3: CASSLASGESYEQYF. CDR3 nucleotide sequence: TGCGCCAGCAGCTTGGCGTCAGGGGAAAGCTACGAGCAGTACTTC.

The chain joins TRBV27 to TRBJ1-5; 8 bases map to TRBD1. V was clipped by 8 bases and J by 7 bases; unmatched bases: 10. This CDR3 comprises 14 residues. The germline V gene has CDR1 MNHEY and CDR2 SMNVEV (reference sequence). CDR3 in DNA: TGTGCCAGCTGCTATACAGGGGGGGACCAGCCCCAGCATTTT. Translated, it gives CASCYTGGDQPQHF.

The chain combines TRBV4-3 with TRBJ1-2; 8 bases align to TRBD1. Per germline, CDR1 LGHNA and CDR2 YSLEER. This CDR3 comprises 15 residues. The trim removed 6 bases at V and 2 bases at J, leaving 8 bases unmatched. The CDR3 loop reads CASREGTGINYGYTF. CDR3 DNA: TGCGCCAGCAGAGAAGGGACAGGAATAAACTATGGCTACACCTTC.

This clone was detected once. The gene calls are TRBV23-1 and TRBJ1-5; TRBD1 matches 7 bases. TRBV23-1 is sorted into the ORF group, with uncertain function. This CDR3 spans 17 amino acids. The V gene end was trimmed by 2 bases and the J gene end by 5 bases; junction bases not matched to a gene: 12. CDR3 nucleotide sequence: TGCGCCAGCAGTCAAAAGTCAGCACAGGGGTTGGATCAGCCCCAGCATTTT. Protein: CASSQKSAQGLDQPQHF.

The CDR3 spells CASSLRLAEQETQYF. The CDR3 bases are TGTGCCAGCAGCCTCCGACTAGCAGAACAAGAGACCCAGTACTTC. The gene calls are TRBV7-9 and TRBJ2-5; the match to TRBD2 covers 7 bases. After removal of 5 bases from V and 2 bases from J, the junction contained 8 bases not matched to a gene. Germline CDR1 SEHNR, CDR2 FQNEAQ (reference sequence). CDR3 length equals 15 residues.

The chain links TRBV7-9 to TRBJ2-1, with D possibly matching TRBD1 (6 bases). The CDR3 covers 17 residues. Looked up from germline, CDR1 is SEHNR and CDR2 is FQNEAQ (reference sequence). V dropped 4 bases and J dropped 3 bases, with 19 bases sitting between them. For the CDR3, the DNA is TGTGCCAGCAGCTCCATCGGTCAGGGGTTCAGCTACAATGAGCAGTTCTTC. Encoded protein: CASSSIGQGFSYNEQFF.

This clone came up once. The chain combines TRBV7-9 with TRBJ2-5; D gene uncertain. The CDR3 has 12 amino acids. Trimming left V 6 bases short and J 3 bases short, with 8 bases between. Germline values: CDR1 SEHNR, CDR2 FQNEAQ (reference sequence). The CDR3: CASRHKKETQYF. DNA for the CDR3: TGTGCCAGCAGACACAAGAAAGAGACCCAGTACTTC.

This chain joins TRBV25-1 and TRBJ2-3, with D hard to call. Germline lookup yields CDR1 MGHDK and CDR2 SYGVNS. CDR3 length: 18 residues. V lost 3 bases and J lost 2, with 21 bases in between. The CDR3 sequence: CASSDLRKDGTLTDTQYF. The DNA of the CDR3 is TGTGCCAGCAGTGACCTGCGGAAGGACGGAACTCTCACAGATACGCAGTATTTT. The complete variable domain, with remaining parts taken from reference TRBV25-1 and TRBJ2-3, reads EADIYQTPRYLVIGTGKKITLECSQTMGHDKMYWYQQDPGMELHLIHYSYGVNSTEKGDLSSESTVSRIRTEHFPLTLESARPSHTSQYLCASSDLRKDGTLTDTQYFGPGTRLTVL.

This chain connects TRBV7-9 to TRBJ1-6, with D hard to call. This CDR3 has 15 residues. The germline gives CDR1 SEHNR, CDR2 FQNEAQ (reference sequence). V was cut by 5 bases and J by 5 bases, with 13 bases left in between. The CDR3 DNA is TGTGCCAGCAGCCCGCCAACGGGGAATAATTCACCCCTCCACTTT. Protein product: CASSPPTGNNSPLHF.

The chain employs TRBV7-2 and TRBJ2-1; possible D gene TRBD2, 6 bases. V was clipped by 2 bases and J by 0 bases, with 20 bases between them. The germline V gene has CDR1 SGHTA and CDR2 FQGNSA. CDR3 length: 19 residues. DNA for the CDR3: TGTGCCAGCAGCTTATTAGCGGCAGAATTATGGAGCTCCTACAATGAGCAGTTCTTC. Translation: CASSLLAAELWSSYNEQFF.

The CDR3 DNA reads as TGTGCCAGCAGCACGGTAGCGGGAGCGAGGGAGACCCAGTACTTC. This codes for CASSTVAGARETQYF. The chain joins TRBV7-9 to TRBJ2-5; 9 bases agree with TRBD2. The CDR3 has 15 amino acids. From germline, CDR1 is SEHNR and CDR2 FQNEAQ (reference sequence). V dropped 5 bases and J dropped 5; count of bases not matched to a gene: 9. The full variable domain, in which reference TRBV7-9 and TRBJ2-5 provide the parts outside the CDR3, is DTGVSQNPRHKITKRGQNVTFRCDPISEHNRLYWYRQTLGQGPEFLTYFQNEAQLEKSRLLSDRFSAERPKGSFSTLEIQRTEQGDSAMYLCASSTVAGARETQYFGPGTRLLVL.

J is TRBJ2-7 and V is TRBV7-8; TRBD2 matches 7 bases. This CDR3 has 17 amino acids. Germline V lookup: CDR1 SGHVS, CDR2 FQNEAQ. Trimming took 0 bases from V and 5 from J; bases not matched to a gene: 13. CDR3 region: CASSLAGLGGMIDEQYF. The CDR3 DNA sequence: TGTGCCAGCAGCTTAGCAGGACTAGGCGGGATGATCGACGAGCAGTACTTC.

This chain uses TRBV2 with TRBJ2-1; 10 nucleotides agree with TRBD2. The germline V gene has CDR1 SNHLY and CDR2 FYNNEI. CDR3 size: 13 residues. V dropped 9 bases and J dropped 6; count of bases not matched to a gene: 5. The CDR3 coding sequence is TGTGCCAGTGGACTAGCGGTGGGCAATGAGCAGTTCTTC. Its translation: CASGLAVGNEQFF.

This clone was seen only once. CDR3 sequence reads: CASSRQVQEEQYF. CDR3 bases: TGTGCCAGCAGCCGCCAGGTGCAGGAGGAGCAGTACTTC. The V gene is TRBV4-2, the J gene TRBJ2-7; D is unclear. The CDR3 runs to 13 residues. Deletions cut 4 bases from V and 7 bases from J, with 14 bases between. Germline V gives CDR1 LGHNA, CDR2 YNFKEQ.

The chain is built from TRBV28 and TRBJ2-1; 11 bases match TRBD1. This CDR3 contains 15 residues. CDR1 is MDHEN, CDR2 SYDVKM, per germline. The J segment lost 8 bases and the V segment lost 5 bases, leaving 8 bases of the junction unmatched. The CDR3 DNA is TGTGCCAGCAGTCTCCGGGACAGGGGGACGGATGAGCAGTTCTTC. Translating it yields CASSLRDRGTDEQFF.

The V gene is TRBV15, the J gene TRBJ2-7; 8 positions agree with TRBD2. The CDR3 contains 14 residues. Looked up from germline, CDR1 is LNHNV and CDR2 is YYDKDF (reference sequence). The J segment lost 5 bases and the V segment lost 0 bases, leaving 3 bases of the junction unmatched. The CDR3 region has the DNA TGTGCCACCAGCAGAGAGGGACTAGGGGACGAGCAGTACTTC. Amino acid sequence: CATSREGLGDEQYF.

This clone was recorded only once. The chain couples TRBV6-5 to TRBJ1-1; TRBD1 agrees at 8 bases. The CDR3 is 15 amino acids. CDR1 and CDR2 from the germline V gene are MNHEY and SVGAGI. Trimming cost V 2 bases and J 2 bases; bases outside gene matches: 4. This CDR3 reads CASSYRQGTNTEAFF. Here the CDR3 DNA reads TGTGCCAGCAGTTACCGACAGGGGACTAACACTGAAGCTTTCTTT.

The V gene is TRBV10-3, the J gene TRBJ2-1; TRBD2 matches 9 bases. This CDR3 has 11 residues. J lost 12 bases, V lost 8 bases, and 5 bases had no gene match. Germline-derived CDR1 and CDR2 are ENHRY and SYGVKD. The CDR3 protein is CAIEAGGGQFF. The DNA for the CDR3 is TGTGCCATCGAAGCGGGAGGAGGGCAGTTCTTC.

DNA for the CDR3: TGTGCCAGCAGCTTACCCGAAGTTACAGGTTACCAAGAGACCCAGTACTTC. It translates to CASSLPEVTGYQETQYF. The gene calls are TRBV11-2 and TRBJ2-5, with TRBD1 as a possible D gene (5 bases). The CDR3 totals 17 residues. CDR1 and CDR2 from the germline V gene are SGHAT and FQNNGV. Deletions cut 2 bases from V and 0 bases from J, with 16 bases between.

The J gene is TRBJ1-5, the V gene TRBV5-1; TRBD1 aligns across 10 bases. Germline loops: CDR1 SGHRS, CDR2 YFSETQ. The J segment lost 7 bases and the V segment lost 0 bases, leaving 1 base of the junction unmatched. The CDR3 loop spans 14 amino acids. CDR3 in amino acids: CASSLGDRGQPQHF. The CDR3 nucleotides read TGCGCCAGCAGCTTGGGGGACAGGGGCCAGCCCCAGCATTTT.

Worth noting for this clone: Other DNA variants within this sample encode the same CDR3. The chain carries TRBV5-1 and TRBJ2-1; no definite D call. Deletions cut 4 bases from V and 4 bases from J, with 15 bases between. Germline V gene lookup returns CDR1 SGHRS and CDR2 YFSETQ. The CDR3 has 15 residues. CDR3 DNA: TGCGCCAGCAGCCTCACCCCCGACGGATACAATGAGCAGTTCTTC. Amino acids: CASSLTPDGYNEQFF. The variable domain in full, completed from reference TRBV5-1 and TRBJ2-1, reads KAGVTQTPRYLIKTRGQQVTLSCSPISGHRSVSWYQQTPGQGLQFLFEYFSETQRNKGNFPGRFSGRQFSNSRSEMNVSTLELGDSALYLCASSLTPDGYNEQFFGPGTRLTVL.

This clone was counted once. CDR3 coding DNA: TGCAGTGCTAGATGGGGTATTGAGCAGTTCTTC. Translating it yields CSARWGIEQFF. The rearrangement joins TRBV20-1 to TRBJ2-1, with no clear D. Germline V gene sequence: CDR1 DFQATT, CDR2 SNEGSKA (reference sequence). V lost 2 bases and J 9 bases, leaving 8 bases between the germline ends. The CDR3 runs 11 residues.